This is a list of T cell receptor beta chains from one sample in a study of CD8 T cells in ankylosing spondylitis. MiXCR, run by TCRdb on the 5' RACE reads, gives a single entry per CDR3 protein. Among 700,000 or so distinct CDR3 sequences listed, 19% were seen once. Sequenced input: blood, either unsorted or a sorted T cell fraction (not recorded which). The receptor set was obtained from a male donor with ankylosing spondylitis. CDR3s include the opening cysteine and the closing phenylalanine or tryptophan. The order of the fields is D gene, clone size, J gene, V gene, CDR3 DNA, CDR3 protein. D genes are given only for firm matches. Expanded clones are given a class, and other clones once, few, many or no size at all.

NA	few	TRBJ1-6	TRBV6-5	TGTGCCAGCAGTTACGTCGGGCCTAGCTCCTATAATTCACCCCTCCACTTT	CASSYVGPSSYNSPLHF
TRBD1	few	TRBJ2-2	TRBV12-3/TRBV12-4	TGTGCCAGCAGCCGCTCGGACAGGGGGACCGGGGAGCTGTTTTTT	CASSRSDRGTGELFF
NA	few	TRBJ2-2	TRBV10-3	TGTGCCATCAGCAACGGGGACGGCGCGAACACCGGGGAGCTGTTTTTT	CAISNGDGANTGELFF
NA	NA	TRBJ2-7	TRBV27	TGTGCCAGCAGTTTGGACACAAGACTCAGCTCCTACGAGCAGTACTTC	CASSLDTRLSSYEQYF
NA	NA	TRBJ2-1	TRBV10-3	TGTGCCATCAGTGAGTCCAGCGAGCAGTTCTTC	CAISESSEQFF
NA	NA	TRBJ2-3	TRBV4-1	TGCGCCAGCAGCCAAGATGTCGAACATACGCAGTATTTT	CASSQDVEHTQYF
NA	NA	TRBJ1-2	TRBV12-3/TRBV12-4	TGTGCCAGCAGGAAACTGACTAACTATGGCTACACCTTC	CASRKLTNYGYTF
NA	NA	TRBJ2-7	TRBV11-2	TGTGCCAGCAGCTCAACAGCTGATAAGGAAGGTCCCTACGAGCAGTACTTC	CASSSTADKEGPYEQYF
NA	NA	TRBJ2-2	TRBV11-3	TGTGCCAGCAGCTTAGCTTGGGGCGGGTCCGGGGAGCTGTTTTTT	CASSLAWGGSGELFF
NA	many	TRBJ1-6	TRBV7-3	TGTGCCAGCAGCTTGGGGGGGCGTTCACCCCTCCACTTT	CASSLGGRSPLHF
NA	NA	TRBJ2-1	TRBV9	TGTGCCAGCAGCGTAGGGGAGCCAAACGCTCAGTTCTTC	CASSVGEPNAQFF
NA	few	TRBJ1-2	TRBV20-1	TGCAGTGCTAGAGATCGTGACTTTTGGGATGACTATGGCTACACCTTC	CSARDRDFWDDYGYTF
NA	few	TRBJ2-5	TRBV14	TGTGCCAGCAGCCAAGGTCCCGGCCAGACCCAGTACTTC	CASSQGPGQTQYF
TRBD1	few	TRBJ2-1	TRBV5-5	TGTGCCAGCAGCTTGGGACAGGGCCACTACAATGAGCAGTTCTTC	CASSLGQGHYNEQFF
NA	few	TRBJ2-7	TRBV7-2	TGTGCCAGCAGCCCATGGGCTAGTAACTACGAGCAGTACTTC	CASSPWASNYEQYF
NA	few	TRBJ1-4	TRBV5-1	TGCGCCAGCAGCTTCAGGGTACCGGATGAAAAACTGTTTTTT	CASSFRVPDEKLFF
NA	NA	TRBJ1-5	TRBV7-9	TGTGCCAGCAGTGCAGGGTTCAATCAGCCCCAGCATTTT	CASSAGFNQPQHF
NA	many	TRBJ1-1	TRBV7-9	TGTGCCAGCAGCCCCGAGGGCGGCCGAGTGTGGGCCACTGAAGCTTTCTTT	CASSPEGGRVWATEAFF
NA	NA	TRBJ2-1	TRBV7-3	TGTGCCAGCAGCTTGTCTGGCGAATGGCATGAGCAGTTCTTC	CASSLSGEWHEQFF
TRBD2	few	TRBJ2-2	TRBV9	TGTGCCAGCAGGAAAACCGGGACTAGCGGGACGTCCGGGGAGCTGTTTTTT	CASRKTGTSGTSGELFF
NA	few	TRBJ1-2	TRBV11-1	TGTGCCAGCAGCTTAGAGTTCGGGCAATATGGCTACACCTTC	CASSLEFGQYGYTF
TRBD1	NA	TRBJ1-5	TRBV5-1	TGCGCCAGCAGCTTCACCGGGACAGGGGGACAGCCCCAGCATTTT	CASSFTGTGGQPQHF